The TCR beta chain under discussion was sequenced for a study of blood T cell repertoires in COVID-19 (dated by TCRdb to about 2020). Background for the entire study: Samples from collaborators originated in the United States, Italy and Spain and spanned both the acute and convalescent phases of COVID-19. The prospective study material was composed of cDNA or gDNA derived from T cells, B-cell-depleted T cells, or PBMCs. The dataset comprised deeply sampled blood TCRbeta repertoires from subjects exposed to, actively infected with, or recovered from COVID-19. The repertoires were made available in a free public database intended to serve as a resource for research on the immune response to SARS-CoV-2. The samples were drawn from the first 160 participants of the ongoing ImmuneRACE study and from under 1,500 subjects provided by 6 global collaborators. The sample metadata nearly always contained a de-identified subject ID, COVID-19 status, age in years and sex. HLA class I and class II types, where available, came from metadata supplied by the sample provider rather than from assay-based typing.

Collaborating institutions collected whole blood in K2EDTA tubes following their own protocols. Collaborator samples were shipped for TCRbeta analysis as frozen whole blood, isolated PBMCs, or DNA extracted from either sample type. TCRbeta CDR3 regions were amplified from genomic DNA by means of the immunoSEQ Assay, a bias-controlled multiplex PCR. As for the original processing: Nucleated cell counts per sample were estimated from amplification of reference gene primers within the assay. To quantify the absolute abundance of each unique TCRbeta CDR3 rearrangement, sequence reads were collapsed and filtered. For each sample, productive Simpson clonality was calculated as the square root of Simpson's diversity index over productive rearrangements. As stored in TCRdb, this immuneACCESS dataset retains in-frame rearrangements with V and J assigned. A fraction of the clones does not appear; measured against another copy, unresolved V genes explain less than half of the discrepancy, and the remainder lacks a known reason. D and trimming come from the DNA, and the V and J calls and clone size come from that table. Here the sample has around 47,000 clones; about 81% occur a single time. The ten largest clonotypes hold roughly two fifths of the sample.

Here is what the overall study found, with its caveats: The amount of clinical and demographic metadata varied by source and participant and was provided uncurated.

A remark on this clone: The antigen this receptor binds is unknown. Per-base quality was not reported, and no clone a single base away is much larger than it.

The CDR3 sequence holds 13 residues, the cysteine and phenylalanine included. The DNA shown is the 39-base CDR3, in frame from base 1. The junction shows trimming of 4 bases on V and 10 bases on J, and the gene matches do not reach 5 bases of it. CDR1 and CDR2, per the germline V gene (reference sequence), are LGHDT and YNNKEL. The rearrangement joined TRBV3-1 (or the pseudogene TRBV3-2) to TRBJ2-1; a stretch of 9 junction bases matches TRBD2. Sequenced sample: peripheral blood. The clonotype comes from a human donor in a cohort sampled during active COVID-19. The sequence in DNA is TGTGCCAGCAGCCTCCTGGCGGGGGGGGAGCAGTTCTTC. Protein translation: CASSLLAGGEQFF.